This TCR beta chain derives from a study of shared clonotypes between healthy human individuals. Some clones are missing from TCRdb's copy, which holds only in-frame ones; the method was immunoSEQ multiplex PCR. The sample holds more than 1 million clones; about 84% are singletons and the top ten take around 0.47%. Donors, healthy HIV-negative adults, lacked recent acute infections or vaccinations. Nashville, Tennessee was home to all donors, who were Caucasian adults. Regarding the study as a whole: A reduction in generation probabilities was seen for non-shared clonotypes relative to those shared by all four donors. Rarefaction showed that sequencing of sorted subsets was incomplete (despite large depth).

This CDR3 contains 15 residues. Germline trimming cut 5 bases from V and 0 bases from J; bases unmatched to any gene: 4. Germline-derived CDR1 and CDR2 are MDHEN and SYDVKM. Note on this clone: Antigen specificity is unknown.

The sequenced sample consisted of memory CD4+ T cells from PBMCs. The subset is: CD45RA-negative fraction. The V and J genes are TRBV28 and TRBJ2-4; TRBD2 aligns across 7 bases. This clonotype was sampled from a man aged 18 to 35 in good health. Some clones in this sample may be carry-over from other donors' samples. The DNA for the CDR3 is TGTGCCAGCAGTACGTTAGCGGGAGCCAAAAACATTCAGTACTTC. This encodes CASSTLAGAKNIQYF.